The T cell receptor beta chain under discussion was sequenced for a study of cytomegalovirus exposure and HLA in healthy donors. This CDR3 region has 13 residues. Germline CDR1 reads GTSNPN; CDR2 reads SVGIG (reference sequence). V was clipped by 3 bases and J by 3 bases, with 12 bases between them. The PCR ran on 60 Vbeta and 13 Jbeta primers. Sequencing used immunoSEQ multiplex PCR; TCRdb keeps in-frame clones, though not all of them. Its clone listing holds about 130,000 clones. Sequencing was done on a sample of PBMCs. This receptor was identified in an older woman in good health and CMV-seronegative. This chain uses TRBV30 with TRBJ2-7; D is possibly TRBD1 (6 bases). The CDR3 reads CAWSHPTGYEQYF. CDR3 in DNA: TGTGCCTGGAGCCACCCGACAGGCTACGAGCAGTACTTC.